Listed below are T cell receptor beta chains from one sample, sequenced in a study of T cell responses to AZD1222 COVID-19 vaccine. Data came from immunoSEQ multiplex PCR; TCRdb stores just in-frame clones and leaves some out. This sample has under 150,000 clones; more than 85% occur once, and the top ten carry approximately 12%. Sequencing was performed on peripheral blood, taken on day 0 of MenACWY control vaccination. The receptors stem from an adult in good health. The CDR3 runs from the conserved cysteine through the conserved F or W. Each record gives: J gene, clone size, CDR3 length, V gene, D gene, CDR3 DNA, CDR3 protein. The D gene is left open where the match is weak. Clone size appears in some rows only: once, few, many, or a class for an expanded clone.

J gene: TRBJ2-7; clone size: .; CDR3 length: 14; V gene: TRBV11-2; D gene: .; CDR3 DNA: TGTGCCAGCAGCTTAGGTTTCAGCTCCTACGAGCAGTACTTC; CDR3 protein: CASSLGFSSYEQYF
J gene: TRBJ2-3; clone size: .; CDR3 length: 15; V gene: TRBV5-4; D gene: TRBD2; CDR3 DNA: TGTGCCAGCAGGCAAGGGACTAGCGGGAGCTGGGCGCAGTATTTT; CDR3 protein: CASRQGTSGSWAQYF
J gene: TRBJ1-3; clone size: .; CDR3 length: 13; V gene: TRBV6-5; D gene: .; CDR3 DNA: TGTGCCAGCCAACCCAGCTCTGGAAACACCATATATTTT; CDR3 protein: CASQPSSGNTIYF
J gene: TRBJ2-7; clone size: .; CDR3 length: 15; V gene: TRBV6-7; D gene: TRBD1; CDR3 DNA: TGTGCCAGCAGTACTCGGGACAGATTGACACACGAGCAGTACTTC; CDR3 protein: CASSTRDRLTHEQYF
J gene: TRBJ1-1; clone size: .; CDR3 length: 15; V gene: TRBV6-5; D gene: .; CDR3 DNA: TGTGCCAGCAGGGCCGGGCCCTTGGTGAACACTGAAGCTTTCTTT; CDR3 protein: CASRAGPLVNTEAFF
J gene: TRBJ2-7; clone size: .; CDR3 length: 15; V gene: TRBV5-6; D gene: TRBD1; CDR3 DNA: TGTGCCAGCAGCACGGACAGGGCAATCTCCTACGAGCAGTACTTC; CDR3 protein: CASSTDRAISYEQYF
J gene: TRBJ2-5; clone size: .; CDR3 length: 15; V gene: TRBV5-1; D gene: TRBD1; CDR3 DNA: TGCGCCAGCAACCTGGACAGGGGGCACCAAGAGACCCAGTACTTC; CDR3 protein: CASNLDRGHQETQYF
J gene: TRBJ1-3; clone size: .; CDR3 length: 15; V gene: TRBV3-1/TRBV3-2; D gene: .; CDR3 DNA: TGTGCCAGCAGCCAAGATTTCTGGGCGGGAAACACCATATATTTT; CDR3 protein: CASSQDFWAGNTIYF
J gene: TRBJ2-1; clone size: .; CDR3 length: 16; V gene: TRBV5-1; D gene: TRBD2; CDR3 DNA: TGCGCCAGCAGCACCCTGACTAGCGGGGAATACAATGAGCAGTTCTTC; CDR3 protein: CASSTLTSGEYNEQFF
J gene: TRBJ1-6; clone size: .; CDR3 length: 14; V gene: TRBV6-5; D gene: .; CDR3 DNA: TGTGCCAGCACCTTGGGGAATTCGAATTCACCCCTCCACTTT; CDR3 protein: CASTLGNSNSPLHF
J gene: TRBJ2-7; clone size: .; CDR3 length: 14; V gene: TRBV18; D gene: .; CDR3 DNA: TGTGCCAGCTCAAGTCTTGGGTCCGAAGACGAGCAGTACTTC; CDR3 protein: CASSSLGSEDEQYF
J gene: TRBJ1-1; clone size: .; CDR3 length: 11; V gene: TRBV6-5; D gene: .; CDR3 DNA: TGTGCCAGCACGAGGGGTACTGAAGCTTTCTTT; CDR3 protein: CASTRGTEAFF
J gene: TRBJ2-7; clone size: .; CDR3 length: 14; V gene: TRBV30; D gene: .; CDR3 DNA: TGTGCCTGGAGTGTGGGGGAGAGCTCCTACGAGCAGTACTTC; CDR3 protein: CAWSVGESSYEQYF
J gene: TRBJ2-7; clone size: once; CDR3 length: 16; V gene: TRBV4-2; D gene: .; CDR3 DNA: TGTGCCAGCAGCCAAGATCCAGGGGTATTCTCCTACGAGCAGTACTTC; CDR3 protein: CASSQDPGVFSYEQYF
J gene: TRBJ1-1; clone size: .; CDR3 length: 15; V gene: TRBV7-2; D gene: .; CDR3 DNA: TGTGCCAGCAGCTACTCCGGGAGTCTGAACACTGAAGCTTTCTTT; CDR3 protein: CASSYSGSLNTEAFF
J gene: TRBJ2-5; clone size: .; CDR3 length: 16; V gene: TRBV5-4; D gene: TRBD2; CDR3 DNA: TGTGCCAGCAGCTTCGGGGGGGCGAAATCTGGAGAGACCCAGTACTTC; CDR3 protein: CASSFGGAKSGETQYF
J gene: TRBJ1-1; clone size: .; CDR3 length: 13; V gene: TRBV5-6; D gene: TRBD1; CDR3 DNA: TGTGCCAGCAGCGTAAACAGGGGGCATGTAGCTTTCTTT; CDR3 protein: CASSVNRGHVAFF
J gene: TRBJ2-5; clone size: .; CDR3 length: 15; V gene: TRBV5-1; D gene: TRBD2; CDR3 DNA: TGCGCCAGCAGCTTCGGGACTAGCGGGAAAGAGACCCAGTACTTC; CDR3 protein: CASSFGTSGKETQYF
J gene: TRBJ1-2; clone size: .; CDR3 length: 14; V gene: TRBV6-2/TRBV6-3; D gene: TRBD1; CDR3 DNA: TGTGCCAGCAGTTACGACAGGGGAGCCTATGGCTACACCTTC; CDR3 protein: CASSYDRGAYGYTF
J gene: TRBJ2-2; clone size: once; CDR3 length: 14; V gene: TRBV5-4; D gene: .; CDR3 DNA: TGTGCCAGCAGCTTGGAACAGATAAACGGGGAGCTGTTTTTT; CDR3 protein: CASSLEQINGELFF
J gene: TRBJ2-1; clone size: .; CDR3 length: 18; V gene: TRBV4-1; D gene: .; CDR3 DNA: TGCGCCAGCAGCCAAGCCCCGTGGCCGGGAAGTACGGAGGGGGAGCAGTTCTTC; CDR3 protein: CASSQAPWPGSTEGEQFF
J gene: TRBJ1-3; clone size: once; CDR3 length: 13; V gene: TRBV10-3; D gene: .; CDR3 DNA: TGTGCCATCAGTCCGGGCTCTGGAAACACCATATATTTT; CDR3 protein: CAISPGSGNTIYF
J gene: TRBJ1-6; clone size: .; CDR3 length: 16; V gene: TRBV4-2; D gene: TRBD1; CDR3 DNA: TGTGCCAGCAGCCAAGAAACCGGGACAGCCATTTCACCCCTCCACTTT; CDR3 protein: CASSQETGTAISPLHF
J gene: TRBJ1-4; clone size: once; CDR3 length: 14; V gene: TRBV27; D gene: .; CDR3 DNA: TGTGCCAGCAGTCCGGACGGCTCTAATGAAAAACTGTTTTTT; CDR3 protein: CASSPDGSNEKLFF
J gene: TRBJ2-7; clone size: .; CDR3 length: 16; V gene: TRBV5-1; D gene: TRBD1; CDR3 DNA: TGCGCCAGCAGCTCGACAGGGGGAGTACCTGCCTACGAGCAGTACTTC; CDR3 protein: CASSSTGGVPAYEQYF
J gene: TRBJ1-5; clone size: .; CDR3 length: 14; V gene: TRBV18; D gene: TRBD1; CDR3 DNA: TGTGCCAGCTCACCCGGGACAGCGAATCAGCCCCAGCATTTT; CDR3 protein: CASSPGTANQPQHF
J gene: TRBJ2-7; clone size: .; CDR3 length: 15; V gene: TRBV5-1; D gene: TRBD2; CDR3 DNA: TGCGCCAGCAGCTTGGTTCCGGGGGGTCACTACGAGCAGTACTTC; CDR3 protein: CASSLVPGGHYEQYF
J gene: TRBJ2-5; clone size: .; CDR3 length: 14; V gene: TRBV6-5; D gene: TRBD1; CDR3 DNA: TGTGCCAGCAGAAAACCAGGGGGTGGGGAGACCCAGTACTTC; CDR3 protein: CASRKPGGGETQYF
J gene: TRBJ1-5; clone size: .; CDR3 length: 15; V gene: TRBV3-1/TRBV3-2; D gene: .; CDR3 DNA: TGTGCCAGCAGCCAAGATCGGACGGAGAATCAGCCCCAGCATTTT; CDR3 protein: CASSQDRTENQPQHF
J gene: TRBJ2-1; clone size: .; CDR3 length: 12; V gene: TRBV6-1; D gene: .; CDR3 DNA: TGTGCCAGCAGTGAGCGGGACAATGAGCAGTTCTTC; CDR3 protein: CASSERDNEQFF
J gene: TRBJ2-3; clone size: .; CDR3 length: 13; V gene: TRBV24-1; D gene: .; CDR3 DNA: TGTGCCACCAAGGGTAGGTTTTCAGATACGCAGTATTTT; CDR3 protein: CATKGRFSDTQYF
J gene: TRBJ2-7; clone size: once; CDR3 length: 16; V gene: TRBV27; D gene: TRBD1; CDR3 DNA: TGTGCCAGCAGTCCCTGGGGACAGGGGGCTCAGTACGAGCAGTACTTC; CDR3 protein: CASSPWGQGAQYEQYF
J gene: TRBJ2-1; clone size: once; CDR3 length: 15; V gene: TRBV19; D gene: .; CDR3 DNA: TGTGCCAGTACTTCAGTAGGTAGCGCCGACAATGAGCAGTTCTTC; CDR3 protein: CASTSVGSADNEQFF
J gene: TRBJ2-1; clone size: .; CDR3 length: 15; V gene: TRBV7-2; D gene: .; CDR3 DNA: TGTGCCAGCACGGGGGGCGGGATTCACTACAATGAGCAGTTCTTC; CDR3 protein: CASTGGGIHYNEQFF
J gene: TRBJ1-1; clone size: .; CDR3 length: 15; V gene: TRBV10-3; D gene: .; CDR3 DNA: TGTGCCATCAGTGAGTCGCATGGGGGCTACACTGAAGCTTTCTTT; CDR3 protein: CAISESHGGYTEAFF
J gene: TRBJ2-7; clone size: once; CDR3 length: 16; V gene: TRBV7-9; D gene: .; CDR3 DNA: TGTGCCAGCAGCTCGTTCTTAGGCGGAACTCCCTACGAGCAGTACTTC; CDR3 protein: CASSSFLGGTPYEQYF
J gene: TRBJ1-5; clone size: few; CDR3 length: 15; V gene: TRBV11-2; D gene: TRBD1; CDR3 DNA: TGTGCCAGCAGCCGAGGGACAGATAGCAATCAGCCCCAGCATTTT; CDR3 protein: CASSRGTDSNQPQHF
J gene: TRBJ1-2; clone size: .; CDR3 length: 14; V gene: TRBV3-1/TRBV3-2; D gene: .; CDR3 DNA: TGTGCCAGCAGCCAAGATTCATCAGGGAGAGGCTACACCTTC; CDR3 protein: CASSQDSSGRGYTF
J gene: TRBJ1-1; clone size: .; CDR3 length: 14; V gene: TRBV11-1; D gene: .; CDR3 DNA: TGTGCCAGCAGCTCGACAGTTTGGGACACTGAAGCTTTCTTT; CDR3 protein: CASSSTVWDTEAFF
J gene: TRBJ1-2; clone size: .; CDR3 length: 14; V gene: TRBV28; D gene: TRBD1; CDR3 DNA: TGTGCCAGTAGACAAACAGGGGGCAACTATGGCTACACCTTC; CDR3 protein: CASRQTGGNYGYTF
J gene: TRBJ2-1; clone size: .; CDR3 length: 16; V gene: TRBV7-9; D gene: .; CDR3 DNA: TGTGCCAGCAGCCCGAGAGGGCAGCGCTCCTACAATGAGCAGTTCTTC; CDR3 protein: CASSPRGQRSYNEQFF
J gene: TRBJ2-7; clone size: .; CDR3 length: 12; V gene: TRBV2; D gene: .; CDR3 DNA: TGTGCCAGCAGGACCTTAGCCTACGAGCAGTACTTC; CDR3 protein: CASRTLAYEQYF
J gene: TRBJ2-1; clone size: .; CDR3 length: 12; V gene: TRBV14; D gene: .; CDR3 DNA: TGTGCCAGCAGCCCCCAGCGGGATGAGCAGTTCTTC; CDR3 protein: CASSPQRDEQFF
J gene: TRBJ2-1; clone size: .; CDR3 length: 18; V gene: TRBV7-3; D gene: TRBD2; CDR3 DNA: TGTGCCAGCAGCTTAGCGGTGTTAGCGGGAGGGCCGAGGAATGAGCAGTTCTTC; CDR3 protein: CASSLAVLAGGPRNEQFF
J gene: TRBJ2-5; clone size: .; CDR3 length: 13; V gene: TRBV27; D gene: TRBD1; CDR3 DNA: TGTGCCAGCCGGACAGGGTGGGAAGAGACCCAGTACTTC; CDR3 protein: CASRTGWEETQYF
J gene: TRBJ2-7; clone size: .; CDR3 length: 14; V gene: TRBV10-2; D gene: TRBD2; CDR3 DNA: TGCGCCAGCAGTGAAAGCGGGAGAGGCTACGAGCAGTACTTC; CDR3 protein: CASSESGRGYEQYF
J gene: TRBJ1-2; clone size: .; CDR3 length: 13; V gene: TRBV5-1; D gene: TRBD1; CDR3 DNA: TGCGCCAGCAGCCCACAGGGGGAAACTGGCTACACCTTC; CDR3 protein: CASSPQGETGYTF
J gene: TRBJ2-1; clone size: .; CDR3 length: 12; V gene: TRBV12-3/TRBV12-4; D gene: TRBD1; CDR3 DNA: TGTGCCAGCAGTCTACAGGGGAGTAAGCAGTTCTTC; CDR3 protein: CASSLQGSKQFF
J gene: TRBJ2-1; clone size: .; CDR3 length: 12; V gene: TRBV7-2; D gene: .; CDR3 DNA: TGTGCCAGCAGCTTAGGACTAGGTGAGCAGTTCTTC; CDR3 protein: CASSLGLGEQFF
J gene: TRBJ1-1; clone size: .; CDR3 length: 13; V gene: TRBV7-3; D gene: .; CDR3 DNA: TGTGCCAGCAGCTTTAGGCAGAACACTGAAGCTTTCTTT; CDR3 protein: CASSFRQNTEAFF
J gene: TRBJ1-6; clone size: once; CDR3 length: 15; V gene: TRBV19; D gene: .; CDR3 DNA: TGTGCCAGTAGAACCGCAGGGGCCGGCGAATCACCCCTCCACTTT; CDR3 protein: CASRTAGAGESPLHF
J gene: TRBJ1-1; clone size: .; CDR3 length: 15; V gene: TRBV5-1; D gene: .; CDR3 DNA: TGCGCCAGCAGCGTCCTACAGGGAACGAACACTGAAGCTTTCTTT; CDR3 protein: CASSVLQGTNTEAFF
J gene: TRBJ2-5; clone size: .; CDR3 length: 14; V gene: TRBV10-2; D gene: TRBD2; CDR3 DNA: TGCGCCAGCAGTGAGAACGGGAGGCAAGAGACCCAGTACTTC; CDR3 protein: CASSENGRQETQYF